These T cell receptor beta chains were read from a single sample in a study of blood T cell repertoires in COVID-19. The repertoire was sequenced with immunoSEQ multiplex PCR; TCRdb's copy has only in-frame clones and lacks some. This table holds some 130,000 clones, 88% found once. Sequencing used peripheral blood. The origin of the receptors is a man between 65 and 85 years old with active COVID-19. Both conserved end residues are part of each CDR3. The D gene is left open where the match is weak. The size of a clone is reported for some rows only, either as once, few or many, or as a class for expanded clones.

d_call,clone_size,v_call,j_call,cdr3_aa,cdr3_nt
.,.,TRBV24-1,TRBJ1-1,CATSPGDTLNTEAFF,TGTGCCACCAGTCCTGGGGACACCTTGAACACTGAAGCTTTCTTT
TRBD1,.,TRBV19,TRBJ1-2,CASSRQGPYGYTF,TGTGCCAGTAGTAGACAGGGGCCCTATGGCTACACCTTC
.,.,TRBV29-1,TRBJ2-7,CSITESHREQYF,TGCAGCATTACGGAGTCCCACAGGGAGCAGTACTTC
TRBD2,.,TRBV28,TRBJ2-7,CASRLAGPSYEQYF,TGTGCCAGCAGGTTAGCGGGCCCCTCCTACGAGCAGTACTTC
.,once,TRBV6-2/TRBV6-3,TRBJ2-1,CASSSTHLSSYNEQFF,TGTGCCAGCAGTTCCACGCACCTAAGCTCCTACAATGAGCAGTTCTTC
.,.,TRBV11-3,TRBJ1-1,CASSPGGDTEAFF,TGTGCCAGCAGCCCCGGGGGGGACACTGAAGCTTTCTTT
.,.,TRBV3-1/TRBV3-2,TRBJ1-3,CASSQDMGGGNTIYF,TGTGCCAGCAGCCAAGATATGGGAGGTGGAAACACCATATATTTT
.,.,TRBV30,TRBJ1-6,CAWSRVRVQNSPLHF,TGTGCCTGGAGTCGGGTCCGGGTGCAGAACTCACCCCTCCACTTT
.,.,TRBV29-1,TRBJ1-4,CSVSNRGGRREKLFF,TGCAGCGTCAGTAATAGGGGGGGACGGCGAGAAAAACTGTTTTTT
.,few,TRBV19,TRBJ2-7,CASSQEGFFSYEQYF,TGTGCCAGTAGCCAGGAGGGGTTTTTCTCCTACGAGCAGTACTTC
.,.,TRBV5-4,TRBJ2-7,CASSLAGGGYEQYF,TGTGCCAGCAGCTTGGCTGGGGGCGGGTACGAGCAGTACTTC
.,.,TRBV27,TRBJ2-7,CASSLAWSSYEQYF,TGTGCCAGCAGTTTAGCCTGGAGCTCCTACGAGCAGTACTTC
.,.,TRBV6-5,TRBJ1-4,CASRTDNNEKLFF,TGTGCCAGCCGGACTGATAATAATGAAAAACTGTTTTTT
TRBD1,.,TRBV7-7,TRBJ1-3,CASSAGTGRFSGNTIYF,TGTGCTAGCAGCGCAGGGACAGGGCGTTTCTCTGGAAACACCATATATTTT
TRBD1,.,TRBV9,TRBJ1-4,CASSAPGQGPEKLFF,TGTGCCAGCAGCGCCCCGGGACAGGGGCCTGAAAAACTGTTTTTT
TRBD1,.,TRBV10-3,TRBJ1-1,CAIRNRGLSNTEAFF,TGTGCCATCAGGAACAGGGGGCTATCTAACACTGAAGCTTTCTTT
.,.,TRBV7-3,TRBJ1-1,CASSLVGRKDTEAFF,TGTGCCAGCAGCTTAGTCGGCAGGAAGGACACTGAAGCTTTCTTT
.,.,TRBV18,TRBJ2-2,CASSDGLEDTGELFF,TGTGCCAGCTCCGACGGGTTGGAGGACACCGGGGAGCTGTTTTTT
TRBD2,.,TRBV5-4,TRBJ2-7,CASSLVSGTEQYF,TGTGCCAGCAGCTTGGTGAGCGGGACCGAGCAGTACTTC
.,.,TRBV18,TRBJ1-5,CASSPGTGSDQPQHF,TGTGCCAGCTCACCGGGAACAGGGAGCGATCAGCCCCAGCATTTT
.,.,TRBV5-1,TRBJ1-5,CASSLVPGPNQPQHF,TGCGCCAGCAGCTTGGTTCCAGGTCCCAATCAGCCCCAGCATTTT
TRBD2,once,TRBV11-2,TRBJ2-2,CASSRTSGRAGELFF,TGTGCCAGCAGCCGGACTAGCGGGAGGGCCGGGGAGCTGTTTTTT